This is a list of T cell receptor beta chains from one sample in a study of metastatic and nonmetastatic thyroid tumors. Via MiXCR, TCRdb re-called the PCR reads. The sample lists 12,000 or so clones; 30% to 35% were seen once. Sequenced input: tumor tissue. The receptors originated from a female donor with papillary thyroid cancer or a benign thyroid nodule (not recorded which). Some clones in this sample may be carry-over from other donors' samples. Both conserved end residues are part of each CDR3. Fields, in order: V gene, J gene, D gene, CDR3 protein. D genes are given only for firm matches.

v_gene: TRBV20-1
j_gene: TRBJ2-1
d_gene: NA
CDR3aa: CSARDALVRGQDEQFF

v_gene: TRBV6-5
j_gene: TRBJ2-4
d_gene: TRBD2
CDR3aa: CASSYSSRSGRGGGKNIQYF

v_gene: TRBV27
j_gene: TRBJ1-5
d_gene: NA
CDR3aa: CASSPWVNSNQPQHF

v_gene: TRBV7-9
j_gene: TRBJ2-1
d_gene: TRBD2
CDR3aa: CASSWGLAGQNEQFF

v_gene: TRBV2
j_gene: TRBJ2-3
d_gene: NA
CDR3aa: CASSRKGNPTDTQYF

v_gene: TRBV20-1
j_gene: TRBJ2-7
d_gene: NA
CDR3aa: CSARDGTYEQYF

v_gene: TRBV28
j_gene: TRBJ2-4
d_gene: TRBD2
CDR3aa: CASRRTRENIQYF

v_gene: TRBV12-3/TRBV12-4
j_gene: TRBJ1-1
d_gene: TRBD1
CDR3aa: CASSRTGESTEAFF

v_gene: TRBV30
j_gene: TRBJ2-7
d_gene: TRBD1
CDR3aa: CAWGTGRRRNYEQYF

v_gene: TRBV9
j_gene: TRBJ1-1
d_gene: TRBD1
CDR3aa: CASSGGTGTYTEAFF

v_gene: TRBV6-5
j_gene: TRBJ2-2
d_gene: TRBD1
CDR3aa: CASSYFEGAHGVELFF